This T cell receptor (beta chain) was sequenced during a study of blood T cell repertoires in COVID-19 (dated by TCRdb to the early 2020s). Study-wide context: Collaborator samples came from the United States, Italy and Spain and covered acute and convalescent phases of COVID-19. The prospective study material was composed of cDNA or gDNA derived from T cells, B-cell-depleted T cells, or PBMCs. Deeply sampled blood TCRbeta repertoires from subjects exposed to, actively infected with, or recovered from COVID-19 were included in the dataset. A freely available public database, intended as a resource for researchers studying the immune response to SARS-CoV-2, is where the repertoires were released. Samples came from the ongoing ImmuneRACE study (first 160 participants) plus 1,254 subjects from 6 global collaborators. Sample metadata almost always included a de-identified subject ID, COVID-19 status, age in years and sex. Where HLA class I and class II types were available, the types were taken from metadata supplied by the sample provider, not from assay-based typing.

As concerns this clone: Its antigen specificity is not known. Base quality data are lacking; no much larger clone is found one base away.

TCRbeta CDR3 regions were amplified from genomic DNA using the immunoSEQ Assay, a bias-controlled multiplex PCR. Processing in the source paper ran as follows. The number of nucleated cells in each sample was estimated by amplification of reference gene primers within the assay. To quantify the absolute abundance of each unique TCRbeta CDR3 rearrangement, sequence reads were collapsed and filtered. For each sample, productive Simpson clonality was calculated as the square root of Simpson's diversity index over productive rearrangements. TCRdb's version of the immuneACCESS table is confined to in-frame rearrangements and falls short of the full clone set. An unresolved V gene accounts for under half of the shortfall where checked; the remainder is of unknown origin. The DNA was the basis for D and trimming; V, J and clone size are from that table. This sample lists about 270,000 clones; over 80% were detected once. The ten largest clonotypes hold roughly 4% of the sample.

In the prospective study, participants were 18 to 89 years old, resided in about two dozen geographic areas of the United States, and were enrolled through a virtual design. In the prospective study, cohorts were assigned on the basis of participant-reported clinical history obtained from a screening survey and a study questionnaire. In the prospective study, whole blood, serum and a nasopharyngeal or oropharyngeal swab were collected from each participant by mobile phlebotomists. Participants in the prospective study had the option to provide additional blood draws and questionnaires over an approximately 2-month period. Before DNA extraction, prospective study blood samples were shipped either frozen or at room temperature. V has 2 bases trimmed and J has 2 bases trimmed; junction bases matching no gene number 4. CDR1 and CDR2, per the germline V gene, are MGHRA and YSYEKL. The CDR3, from cysteine to phenylalanine, totals 16 residues. Only the CDR3 region is kept as DNA, spanning 48 bases read in frame from base 1.

General conclusions and limits of the study: The amount of clinical and demographic metadata varied by source and participant and was provided uncurated.

This sequence was found in a woman aged 30 to 39 with acute COVID-19. The sequencing input was PBMCs or T cells enriched from blood (not recorded which). Rearrangement joined TRBV4-1 to TRBJ2-7, and 12 bases in between align with TRBD2. The DNA sequence is TGCGCCAGCAGCCAACAACTAGCGGGAGGTACCTACGAGCAGTACTTC. This is translated as CASSQQLAGGTYEQYF.